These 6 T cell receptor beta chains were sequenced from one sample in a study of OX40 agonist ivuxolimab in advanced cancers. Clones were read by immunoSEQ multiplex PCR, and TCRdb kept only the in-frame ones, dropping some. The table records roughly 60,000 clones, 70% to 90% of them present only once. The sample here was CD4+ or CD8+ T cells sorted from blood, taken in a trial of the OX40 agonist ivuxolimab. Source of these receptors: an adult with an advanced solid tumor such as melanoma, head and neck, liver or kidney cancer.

CDR3 amino acids: CASSGLNEVGEKLFF. As DNA, the CDR3 is TGTGCCAGCAGTGGCTTGAACGAGGTGGGGGAAAAACTGTTTTTT. The V and J genes are TRBV6-6 and TRBJ1-4; D not resolved. Trimming stripped 5 bases from V and 8 bases from J, with 18 bases between. Germline assignment: CDR1 MNHNY and CDR2 SVGAGI (reference sequence). The CDR3 runs 15 residues.

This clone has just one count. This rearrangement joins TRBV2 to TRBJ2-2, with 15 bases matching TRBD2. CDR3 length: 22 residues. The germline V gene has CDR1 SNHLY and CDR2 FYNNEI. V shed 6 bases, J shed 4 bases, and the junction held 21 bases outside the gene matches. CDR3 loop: CASRHVGLLRTSGRASTGELFF. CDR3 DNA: TGTGCCAGCAGACATGTGGGACTTCTGCGGACTAGCGGGAGGGCCTCCACCGGGGAGCTGTTTTTT.

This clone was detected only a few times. The CDR3 DNA reads TGTGCCAGCAGTCCCGTTTACAGGGGAGGCAACACTGAAGCTTTCTTT. Its translation: CASSPVYRGGNTEAFF. V is TRBV27 and J is TRBJ1-1; 7 positions agree with TRBD1. Germline trimming cut 5 bases from V and 2 bases from J; bases unmatched to any gene: 11. Germline-derived CDR1 and CDR2 are MNHEY and SMNVEV (reference sequence). The CDR3 is 16 amino acids.

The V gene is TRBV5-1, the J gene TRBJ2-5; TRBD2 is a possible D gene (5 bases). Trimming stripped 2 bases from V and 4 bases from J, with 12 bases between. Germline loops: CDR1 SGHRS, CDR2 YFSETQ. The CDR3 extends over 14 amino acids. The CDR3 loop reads CASSLYSGGETQYF. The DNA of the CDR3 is TGCGCCAGCAGCTTATACTCAGGAGGAGAGACCCAGTACTTC.

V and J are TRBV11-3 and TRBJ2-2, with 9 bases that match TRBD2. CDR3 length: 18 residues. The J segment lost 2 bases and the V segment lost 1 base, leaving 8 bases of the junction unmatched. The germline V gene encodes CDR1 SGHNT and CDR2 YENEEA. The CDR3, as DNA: TGTGCCAGCAGCTTAGTTCCCCCGGGACTAGCAAACACCGGGGAGCTGTTTTTT. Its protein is CASSLVPPGLANTGELFF.

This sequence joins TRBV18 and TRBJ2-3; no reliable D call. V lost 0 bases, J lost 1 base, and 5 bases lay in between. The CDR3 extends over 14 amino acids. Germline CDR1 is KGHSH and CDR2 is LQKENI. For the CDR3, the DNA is TGTGCCAGCTCACCACCGGGTGGCACAGATACGCAGTATTTT. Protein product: CASSPPGGTDTQYF.